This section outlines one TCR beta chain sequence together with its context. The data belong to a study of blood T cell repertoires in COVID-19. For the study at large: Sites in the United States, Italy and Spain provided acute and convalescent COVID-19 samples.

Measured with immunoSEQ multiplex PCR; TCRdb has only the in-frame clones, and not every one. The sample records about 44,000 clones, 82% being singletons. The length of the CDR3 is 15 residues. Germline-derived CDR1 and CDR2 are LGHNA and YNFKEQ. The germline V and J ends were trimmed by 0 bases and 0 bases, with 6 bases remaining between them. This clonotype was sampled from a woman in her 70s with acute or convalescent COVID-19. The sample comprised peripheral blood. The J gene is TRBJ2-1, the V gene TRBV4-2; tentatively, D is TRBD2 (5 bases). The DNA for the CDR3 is TGTGCCAGCAGCCAAGAGGGGAGCTCCTACAATGAGCAGTTCTTC. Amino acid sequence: CASSQEGSSYNEQFF.